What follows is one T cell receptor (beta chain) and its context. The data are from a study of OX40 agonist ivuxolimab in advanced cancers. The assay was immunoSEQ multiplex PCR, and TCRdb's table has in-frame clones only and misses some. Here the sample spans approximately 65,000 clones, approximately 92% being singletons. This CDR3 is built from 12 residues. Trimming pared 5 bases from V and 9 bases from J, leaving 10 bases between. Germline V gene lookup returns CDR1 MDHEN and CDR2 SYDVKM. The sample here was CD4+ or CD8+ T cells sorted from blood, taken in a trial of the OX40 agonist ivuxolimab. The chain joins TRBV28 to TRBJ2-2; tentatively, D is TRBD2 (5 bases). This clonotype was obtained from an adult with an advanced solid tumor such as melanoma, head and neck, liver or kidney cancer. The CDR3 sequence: CASSPDSWELFF. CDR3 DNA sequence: TGTGCCAGCAGTCCGGACTCCTGGGAGCTGTTTTTT.